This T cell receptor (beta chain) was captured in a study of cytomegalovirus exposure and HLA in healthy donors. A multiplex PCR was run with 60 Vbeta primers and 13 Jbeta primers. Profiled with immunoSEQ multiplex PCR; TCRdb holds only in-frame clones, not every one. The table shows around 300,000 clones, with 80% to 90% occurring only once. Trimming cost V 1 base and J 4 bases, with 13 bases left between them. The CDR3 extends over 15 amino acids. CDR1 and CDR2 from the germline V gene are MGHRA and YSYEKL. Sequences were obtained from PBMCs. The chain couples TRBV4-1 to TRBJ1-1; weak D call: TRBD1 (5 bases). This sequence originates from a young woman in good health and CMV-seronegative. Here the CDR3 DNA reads TGCGCCAGCAGCCAAGGTCCAGGGAAGGTCACTGAAGCTTTCTTT. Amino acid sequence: CASSQGPGKVTEAFF.